Below are 31 T cell receptor beta chains sequenced from a single sample in a study of T cell changes during pregnancy in multiple sclerosis. Assay: immunoSEQ multiplex PCR; the TCRdb copy retains only in-frame clones and omits some. The table has around 40,000 clones, approximately 90% seen once. This material consisted of CD4+ T cells from peripheral blood mononuclear cells, taken before pregnancy. The receptors here all came from a female donor with multiple sclerosis, enrolled in a pregnancy study.

This clone was detected only a few times. The V gene is TRBV6-1, the J gene TRBJ1-2; tentative D call: TRBD1 (5 bases). CDR3 length equals 14 residues. Germline CDR1 and CDR2: MNHNS and SASEGT. V was pared by 6 bases and J by 6 bases, with 17 bases between. The CDR3, as DNA: TGTGCCAGCAGGCGGGGCGGAGAGGAGGATGGCTACACCTTC. It codes for CASRRGGEEDGYTF.

V usage is TRBV9 and J usage is TRBJ1-5, with D possibly TRBD1 on 5 matching bases. V was cut by 0 bases and J by 1 base, with 11 bases left in between. Germline assignment: CDR1 SGDLS and CDR2 YYNGEE. This CDR3 is 16 amino acids long. CDR3 DNA sequence: TGTGCCAGCAGCGTAGGGGGGGGTGCGAGCAATCAGCCCCAGCATTTT. It translates to CASSVGGGASNQPQHF.

The rearrangement uses TRBV15 and TRBJ2-7, with D perhaps TRBD2 (5 bases). CDR3 length: 13 residues. The V and J ends lost 5 bases and 4 bases respectively, with 12 bases between them. Looked up from germline, CDR1 is LNHNV and CDR2 is YYDKDF (reference sequence). Written as DNA, the CDR3 is TGTGCCACCAGCCCCCGCAGCGGTTACGAGCAGTACTTC. This codes for CATSPRSGYEQYF.

This clone appeared a single time. This chain links TRBV5-1 with TRBJ1-4, with D possibly matching TRBD1 (5 bases). Germline V gene lookup returns CDR1 SGHRS and CDR2 YFSETQ. The V gene lost 4 bases and the J gene lost 3 bases, with 10 bases spanning the gap. This CDR3 comprises 14 residues. The DNA of the CDR3 is TGCGCCAGCAGCGGGCAGGGTCCTAATGAAAAACTGTTTTTT. It encodes CASSGQGPNEKLFF.

V gene TRBV10-3 combines with J gene TRBJ2-3, with a weak D call TRBD2 (7 bases). Germline CDR1 ENHRY, CDR2 SYGVKD. The V gene lost 10 bases and the J gene lost 4 bases, with 21 bases spanning the gap. The CDR3 spans 15 residues. The CDR3 DNA reads TGTGCCACTAGCGATTCGGGGGGCACGCCAGATACGCAGTATTTT. Translation: CATSDSGGTPDTQYF.

This clone occurred a few times. This chain links TRBV7-9 with TRBJ2-5, with a tentative D call TRBD1 (6 bases). With 0 bases removed from V and 4 bases from J, the gap between germline ends came to 9 bases. The CDR3 consists of 14 residues. Germline lookup yields CDR1 SEHNR and CDR2 FQNEAQ (reference sequence). CDR3 nucleotide sequence: TGTGCCAGCAGCTTAGCCGCAGGGGCAGAGACCCAGTACTTC. Its translation: CASSLAAGAETQYF. The complete variable domain, with remaining parts taken from reference TRBV7-9 and TRBJ2-5, reads DTGVSQNPRHKITKRGQNVTFRCDPISEHNRLYWYRQTLGQGPEFLTYFQNEAQLEKSRLLSDRFSAERPKGSFSTLEIQRTEQGDSAMYLCASSLAAGAETQYFGPGTRLLVL.

Worth noting for this clone: One end of the junction does not line up with germline, which may come from a read error. V and J are TRBV5-1 and TRBJ1-1; D might be TRBD1 (5 bases). The CDR3 is 18 residues long. Per germline, CDR1 SGHRS and CDR2 YFSETQ. In nucleotides, the CDR3 is TGCGTCAGCAGCTCGGGGGGATACAGTTTCGGTTGGGACACTGAAGCTTTCTTT. It encodes CVSSSGGYSFGWDTEAFF. Supplemented by reference TRBV5-1 and TRBJ1-1, the full variable domain reads KAGVTQTPRYLIKTRGQQVTLSCSPISGHRSVSWYQQTPGQGLQFLFEYFSETQRNKGNFPGRFSGRQFSNSRSEMNVSTLELGDSALYLCVSSSGGYSFGWDTEAFFGQGTRLTVV.

The chain carries TRBV28 and TRBJ1-1, with a possible D match to TRBD1 (6 bases). The CDR3 sequence is 15 residues long. The germline V gene has CDR1 MDHEN and CDR2 SYDVKM. The V and J ends lost 2 bases and 1 base respectively, with 11 bases between them. The CDR3 loop reads CASSLIHRANTEAFF. For the CDR3, the DNA is TGTGCCAGCAGTTTAATTCACAGGGCGAACACTGAAGCTTTCTTT.

This chain connects TRBV2 to TRBJ2-2, with D possibly being TRBD2 (6 bases). Germline lookup yields CDR1 SNHLY and CDR2 FYNNEI. Trimming left V 2 bases short and J 5 bases short, with 12 bases between. There are 15 residues in the CDR3. The DNA for the CDR3 is TGTGCCAGCAGTGAAAGTTGGAGCGGGACCGGGGAGCTGTTTTTT. Amino acid sequence: CASSESWSGTGELFF.

The chain links TRBV6-6 to TRBJ1-2; no definite D call. The germline V gene has CDR1 MNHNY and CDR2 SVGAGI (reference sequence). This CDR3 has 13 amino acids. The V end was cut by 6 bases, the J end by 5 bases, with 13 bases between. The CDR3 DNA reads TGTGCCAGCAGCAAGCCCCCTCAATATGGCTACACCTTC. The encoded protein is CASSKPPQYGYTF.

In its sample, this clone is medium-sized (0.01 to 0.1%). The J gene is TRBJ1-5, the V gene TRBV28; TRBD1 agrees at 10 bases. In germline, CDR1 is MDHEN, CDR2 SYDVKM. The CDR3 spans 15 residues. V was clipped by 1 base and J by 6 bases; unmatched bases: 3. CDR3 DNA sequence: TGTGCCAGCAGTTTATCCGACAGGGGGCGTCAGCCCCAGCATTTT. This gives the protein CASSLSDRGRQPQHF.

The chain uses TRBV5-6 and TRBJ1-2; D unclear. The germline CDR1 and CDR2 sequences are SGHDT and YYEEEE. The CDR3 extends over 13 amino acids. Between the trimmed V and J ends, which lost 2 bases and 5 bases, there was a span of 10 bases. The CDR3 sequence: CASSLSDGYGYTF. In DNA form, the CDR3 reads TGTGCCAGCAGCTTAAGTGACGGGTATGGCTACACCTTC.

The CDR3, as DNA: TGTGCCAGCAGCCGGAGCGTCGAAACCATATATTTT. This sequence encodes CASSRSVETIYF. V usage is TRBV9 and J usage is TRBJ1-3; unclear D gene. The germline V gene has CDR1 SGDLS and CDR2 YYNGEE. V was cut by 4 bases and J by 10 bases, with 12 bases left in between. The CDR3 runs 12 residues.

This clone was found once. The genes are TRBV5-1 and TRBJ1-1; D possibly corresponds to TRBD1 (6 bases). The CDR3 contains 15 residues. Germline V gene sequence: CDR1 SGHRS, CDR2 YFSETQ. Trimming took 2 bases from V and 3 from J, leaving 14 bases between them. The CDR3 bases are TGCGCCAGCAGCTTCGGACAGTGGGGATACACTGAAGCTTTCTTT. Its translation is CASSFGQWGYTEAFF.

This clone has just one count. The chain couples TRBV7-2 to TRBJ2-5, with D perhaps matching TRBD2 (5 bases). CDR1 is SGHTA and CDR2 is FQGNSA in the germline V gene. The CDR3 sequence is 16 residues long. V was trimmed by 3 bases and J by 2 bases, leaving 16 bases between them. The CDR3, as DNA: TGTGCCAGCAGCTTGGAGGATCCCCGTCGACAAGAGACCCAGTACTTC. Protein product: CASSLEDPRRQETQYF.

This chain joins TRBV18 and TRBJ2-5, with 9 bases aligning to TRBD2. Germline V lookup: CDR1 KGHSH, CDR2 LQKENI. V was clipped by 3 bases and J by 4 bases; unmatched bases: 3. The length of the CDR3 is 14 residues. This chain's CDR3 is CASSPRGGAETQYF. For the CDR3, the DNA is TGTGCCAGCTCACCCCGCGGGGGGGCAGAGACCCAGTACTTC.

The chain has TRBV11-2 and TRBJ2-1; TRBD2 matches 14 bases. The CDR3 has 18 amino acids. Germline V lookup: CDR1 SGHAT, CDR2 FQNNGV. V shed 4 bases, J shed 2 bases, and the junction held 7 bases outside the gene matches. CDR3: CASSSIRTSGGPYNEQFF. The CDR3 DNA reads as TGTGCCAGCAGCTCAATTCGGACTAGCGGGGGGCCCTACAATGAGCAGTTCTTC.

The rearrangement joins TRBV6-5 to TRBJ1-2, with D possibly TRBD1 on 5 matching bases. The CDR3 has 15 residues. The V end was cut by 2 bases, the J end by 5 bases, with 15 bases between. Germline V gene lookup returns CDR1 MNHEY and CDR2 SVGAGI. CDR3 residues: CASSYDSLKLYGYTF. In DNA, the CDR3 is TGTGCCAGCAGTTACGACAGCTTAAAACTTTATGGCTACACCTTC.

The chain links TRBV7-9 to TRBJ1-3, with TRBD1 matching over 7 bases. From germline, CDR1 is SEHNR and CDR2 FQNEAQ (reference sequence). The CDR3 runs 16 residues. V lost 1 base, J lost 1 base, and 4 bases stayed unmatched. In DNA, the CDR3 is TGTGCCAGCAGCTTAGGTTCAGGGGGTTCTGGAAACACCATATATTTT. Its protein product is CASSLGSGGSGNTIYF.

The chain recombines TRBV19 with TRBJ2-7; unclear D gene. Trimming removed 9 bases from V and 11 bases from J, with 14 bases in between. Germline CDR1 and CDR2: LNHDA and SQIVND (reference sequence). The CDR3 is 10 residues long. The CDR3 region is CASTDNREYF. The CDR3 DNA is TGTGCCAGCACCGATAACCGGGAGTACTTC.

This clone was observed a few times. The chain has TRBV4-2 and TRBJ2-5; the match to TRBD1 covers 11 bases. V lost 4 bases and J lost 3; bases outside the gene matches: 10. Germline CDR1 is LGHNA and CDR2 is YNFKEQ. The CDR3 runs to 17 residues. The CDR3 protein is CASSRMGQGDHKETQYF. CDR3 sequence (DNA): TGTGCCAGCAGCCGTATGGGACAGGGGGACCATAAAGAGACCCAGTACTTC.

The V and J genes are TRBV6-1 and TRBJ1-5; weak D call: TRBD1 (6 bases). V shed 2 bases and J shed 7 bases, with 21 bases lying between them. The CDR3 has 17 residues. The germline V gene encodes CDR1 MNHNS and CDR2 SASEGT. Written as DNA, the CDR3 is TGTGCCAGCAGTGAAAGCACCCTTCTGACAGGTGCCCAGCCCCAGCATTTT. Translation gives CASSESTLLTGAQPQHF.

The V call is TRBV7-9, the J call TRBJ2-7; D remains ambiguous. The CDR3 totals 14 residues. Germline V gene lookup returns CDR1 SEHNR and CDR2 FQNEAQ (reference sequence). The V end lost 5 bases, the J end lost 0 bases, and 11 bases lay between the germline ends. This CDR3 reads CASSHLEYSYEQYF. CDR3 DNA: TGTGCCAGCAGCCATCTAGAATACTCCTACGAGCAGTACTTC.

This chain uses TRBV19 with TRBJ2-7; maybe TRBD1 (5 bases). CDR1 is LNHDA, CDR2 SQIVND, per germline (reference sequence). Deletions cut 3 bases from V and 3 bases from J, with 9 bases between. This CDR3 spans 13 amino acids. CDR3 bases: TGTGCCAGTAGTATGTACCAGGGCTACGAGCAGTACTTC. This codes for CASSMYQGYEQYF. Full variable domain (rest looked up from reference TRBV19 and TRBJ2-7): DGGITQSPKYLFRKEGQNVTLSCEQNLNHDAMYWYRQDPGQGLRLIYYSQIVNDFQKGDIAEGYSVSREKKESFPLTVTSAQKNPTAFYLCASSMYQGYEQYFGPGTRLTVT.

Only a few counts were recorded for this clone. The V gene is TRBV20-1, the J gene TRBJ1-2; TRBD1 might be the D (6 bases). The CDR3 runs to 10 residues. Germline V gene data show CDR1 as DFQATT and CDR2 as SNEGSKA (reference sequence). V was pared by 5 bases and J by 7 bases, with 8 bases between. The CDR3 bases are TGCAGTGCTTGGGGGCTTGGCTACACCTTC. Amino acid sequence: CSAWGLGYTF.

The gene calls are TRBV7-6 and TRBJ2-7; D is perhaps TRBD1 (6 bases). Looked up from germline, CDR1 is SGHVS and CDR2 is FNYEAQ. The CDR3 has 14 amino acids. Trimming stripped 5 bases from V and 7 bases from J, with 18 bases between. The DNA for the CDR3 is TGTGCCAGCAGCACCCGGCCAGGGGCAGAGGAGCAGTACTTC. Protein sequence: CASSTRPGAEEQYF. Drawing the rest from reference TRBV7-6 and TRBJ2-7, the complete variable domain is GAGVSQSPRYKVTKRGQDVALRCDPISGHVSLYWYRQALGQGPEFLTYFNYEAQQDKSGLPNDRFSAERPEGSISTLTIQRTEQRDSAMYRCASSTRPGAEEQYFGPGTRLTVT.

In DNA form, the CDR3 reads TGCGCCAGCAGTCATCGAAAACAGAGACAAGAGACCCAGTACTTC. Protein product: CASSHRKQRQETQYF. The J gene is TRBJ2-5, the V gene TRBV23-1; no clear D. TRBV23-1 is given ORF status, its function remaining uncertain. The CDR3 runs 15 residues. V lost 3 bases and J 2 bases, leaving 13 bases between the germline ends.

DNA for the CDR3: TGTGCCAGCAGTCCCGGGACAAGGGGTGGCTACACCTTC. Its translation: CASSPGTRGGYTF. V usage is TRBV6-5 and J usage is TRBJ1-2; TRBD1 might be the D (6 bases). The CDR3 extends over 13 amino acids. V gave up 5 bases and J gave up 7 bases, with 14 bases separating them. Germline V lookup: CDR1 MNHEY, CDR2 SVGAGI.

The chain employs TRBV5-1 and TRBJ1-6; TRBD1 aligns across 7 bases. This CDR3 has 14 residues. Germline CDR1 SGHRS, CDR2 YFSETQ. The J segment lost 6 bases and the V segment lost 5 bases, leaving 5 bases of the junction unmatched. CDR3 sequence reads: CASRNRDSNSPLHF. The CDR3 DNA reads TGCGCCAGCAGAAACCGGGACAGTAATTCACCCCTCCACTTT.

The chain carries TRBV19 and TRBJ1-3; 9 bases map to TRBD1. Germline V gene data show CDR1 as LNHDA and CDR2 as SQIVND (reference sequence). V lost 4 bases, J lost 3 bases, and 7 bases stayed unmatched. The CDR3 consists of 16 residues. The CDR3 sequence: CASSKVTGGNGNTIYF. DNA of the CDR3: TGTGCCAGTAGTAAAGTCACAGGGGGCAATGGAAACACCATATATTTT.

The rearrangement joins TRBV11-1 to TRBJ2-1; 7 bases line up with TRBD1. The CDR3 consists of 15 residues. Trimming at V came to 0 bases and at J to 9 bases, leaving 8 bases not matched to a gene. Germline-derived CDR1 and CDR2 are SGHAT and FQDESV (reference sequence). The CDR3 region has the DNA TGTGCCAGCAGCTTAGCGAGGGACAGAGGCACTGAGCAGTTCTTC. The encoded protein is CASSLARDRGTEQFF.